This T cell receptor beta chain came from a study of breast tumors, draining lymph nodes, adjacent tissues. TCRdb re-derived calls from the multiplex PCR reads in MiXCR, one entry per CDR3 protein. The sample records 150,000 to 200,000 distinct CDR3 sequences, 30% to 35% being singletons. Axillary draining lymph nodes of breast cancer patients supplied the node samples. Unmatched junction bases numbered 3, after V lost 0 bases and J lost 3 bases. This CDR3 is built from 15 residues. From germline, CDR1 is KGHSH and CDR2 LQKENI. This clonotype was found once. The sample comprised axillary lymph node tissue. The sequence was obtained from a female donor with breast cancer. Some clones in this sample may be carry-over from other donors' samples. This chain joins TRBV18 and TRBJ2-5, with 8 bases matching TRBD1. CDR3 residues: CASSPPSQGEETQYF. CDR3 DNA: TGTGCCAGCTCACCACCATCACAGGGGGAAGAGACCCAGTACTTC.